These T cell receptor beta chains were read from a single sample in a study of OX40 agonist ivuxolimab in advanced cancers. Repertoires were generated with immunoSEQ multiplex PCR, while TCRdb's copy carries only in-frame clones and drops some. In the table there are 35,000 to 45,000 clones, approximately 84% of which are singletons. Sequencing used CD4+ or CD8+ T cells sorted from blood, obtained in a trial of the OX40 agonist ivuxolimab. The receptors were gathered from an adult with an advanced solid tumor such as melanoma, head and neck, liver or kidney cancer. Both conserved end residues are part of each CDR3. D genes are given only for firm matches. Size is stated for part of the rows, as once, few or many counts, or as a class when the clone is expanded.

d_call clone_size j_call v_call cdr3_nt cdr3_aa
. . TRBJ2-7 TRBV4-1 TGCGCCAGCAGCCAATTGGGCCTCTCCTACGAGCAGTACTTC CASSQLGLSYEQYF
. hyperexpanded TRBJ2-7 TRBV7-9 TGTGCCAGCAGCTTTGGTGGCGGGGAGACCTACGAGCAGTACTTC CASSFGGGETYEQYF
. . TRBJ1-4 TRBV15 TGTGCCACCAAACCGGGGGCGTGGGAAAAACTGTTTTTT CATKPGAWEKLFF
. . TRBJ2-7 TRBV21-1 TGTGCCAGCAGCCCTCGCCAGGGGGTCGACTACGAGCAGTACTTC CASSPRQGVDYEQYF
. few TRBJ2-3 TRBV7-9 TGTGCCAGCAGGATGGGAGATACGCAGTATTTT CASRMGDTQYF
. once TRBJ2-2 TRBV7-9 TGTGCCAGCAGCTTAGGGGGAGGATCTCGGGTAGCCCGGACCGGGGAGCTGTTTTTT CASSLGGGSRVARTGELFF
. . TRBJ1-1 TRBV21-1 TGTGCCAGCGACCAAGTACAGACGAACACTGAAGCTTTCTTT CASDQVQTNTEAFF
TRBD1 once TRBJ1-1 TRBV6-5 TGTGCCAGCAGTCCGGGACAGGGGAACACTGAAGCTTTCTTT CASSPGQGNTEAFF
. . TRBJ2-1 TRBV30 TGTGCCTGGTGGGGCGGCGTTGATGAGCAGTTCTTC CAWWGGVDEQFF
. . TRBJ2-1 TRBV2 TGTGCCAGCAGTGAAGCACGGGGGAACAATGAGCAGTTCTTC CASSEARGNNEQFF
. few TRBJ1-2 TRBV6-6 TGTGCCAGCAGTCCACTTTCGGCAGCGAACTATGGCTACACCTTC CASSPLSAANYGYTF
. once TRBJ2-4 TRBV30 TGTGCCTGGAGTGTACTAGCGGGACAGGGGGCCAAAAACATTCAGTACTTC CAWSVLAGQGAKNIQYF
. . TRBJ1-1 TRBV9 TGTGCCAGCAGCCCCTGGACAAGTCCGAACACTGAAGCTTTCTTT CASSPWTSPNTEAFF
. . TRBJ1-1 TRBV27 TGTGCCAGCAGTTTTCATTCGAACACTGAAGCTTTCTTT CASSFHSNTEAFF
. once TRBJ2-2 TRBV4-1 TGCGCCAGCAGCTCCCCAGCAAATTTGGCCGGGGAGCTGTTTTTT CASSSPANLAGELFF
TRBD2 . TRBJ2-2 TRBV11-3 TGTGCCAGCAGCTACGGACTAGCGGGGGGTACCACCGGGGAGCTGTTTTTT CASSYGLAGGTTGELFF
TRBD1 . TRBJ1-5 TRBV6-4 TGTGCCAGCAGTGCCACGGACAGGCGCGCGTATCAGCCCCAGCATTTT CASSATDRRAYQPQHF
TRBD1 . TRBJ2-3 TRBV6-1 TGTGCCAGCAGTGAATGGGACAGGCACTCAGATACGCAGTATTTT CASSEWDRHSDTQYF
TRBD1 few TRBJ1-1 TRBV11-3 TGTGCCAGCAGCTTTTCGGACAGGCTGAACACTGAAGCTTTCTTT CASSFSDRLNTEAFF
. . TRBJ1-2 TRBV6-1 TGTGCCAGCAGTGAAGGTGTAGGAGGGTATGGCTACACCTTC CASSEGVGGYGYTF
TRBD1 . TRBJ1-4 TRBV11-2 TGTGCCAGCAGCTTCTCCCGGGACAGGGGATCTAATGAAAAACTGTTTTTT CASSFSRDRGSNEKLFF
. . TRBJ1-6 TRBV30 TGTGCCTGGAGTGTGAGGGCCAGCCTGAGCTCCTATAATTCACCCCTCCACTTT CAWSVRASLSSYNSPLHF
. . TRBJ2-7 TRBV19 TGTGCCAGTAGTATTCTGGACAGCTACGAGCAGTACTTC CASSILDSYEQYF
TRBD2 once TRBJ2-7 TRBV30 TGTGCCTGGACAGCGGGGTCCTCCTACGAGCAGTACTTC CAWTAGSSYEQYF
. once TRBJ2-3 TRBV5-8 TGTGCCAGCAGCTTTCAAGACAGCACAGATACGCAGTATTTT CASSFQDSTDTQYF
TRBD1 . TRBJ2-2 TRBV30 TGTGCCTGCCCTAATTCAGGGGGCAAAGACACCGGGGAGCTGTTTTTT CACPNSGGKDTGELFF
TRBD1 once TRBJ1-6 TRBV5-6 TGTGCCAGCAGTTTACAGGGGGCAGCCCTCCACTTT CASSLQGAALHF
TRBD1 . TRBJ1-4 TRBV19 TGTGCCAGTAGTCAAACCCCGTGGACAGGGGGCGTTGAAAAACTGTTTTTT CASSQTPWTGGVEKLFF
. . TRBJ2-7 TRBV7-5 TGTGTCAGTCTCGACGAGCAGTACTTC CVSLDEQYF
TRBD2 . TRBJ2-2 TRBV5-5 TGTGCCAGCAGCTATAACTGGGAGGGTTTTATTGCCGGGGAGCTGTTTTTT CASSYNWEGFIAGELFF
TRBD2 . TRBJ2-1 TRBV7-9 TGTGCCAGCAGCTTAGCGGGGGGGGAGTACAATGAGCAGTTCTTC CASSLAGGEYNEQFF
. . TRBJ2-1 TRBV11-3 TGTGCCAGCAGCCCCCGGAGTACCCCCCTTTACAATGAGCAGTTCTTC CASSPRSTPLYNEQFF
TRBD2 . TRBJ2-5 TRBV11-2 TGTGCCAGCAGCTTAGAACCTGGGACTAGCGGGGGGGCTCACGCCCAGTACTTC CASSLEPGTSGGAHAQYF
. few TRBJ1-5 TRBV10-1 TGCGCCAGCAGTGAGACAACCAGCAATCAGCCCCAGCATTTT CASSETTSNQPQHF
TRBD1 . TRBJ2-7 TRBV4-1 TGCGCCAGCAGCTTCCGACAGGGGCCCTACGAGCAGTACTTC CASSFRQGPYEQYF
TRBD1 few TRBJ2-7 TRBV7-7 TGTGCCAGCAGCGCCGACAGGGGGGCGGGCGAGCAGTACTTC CASSADRGAGEQYF
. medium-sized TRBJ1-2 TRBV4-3 TGCGCCAGCAGCCAAGATCCCCAGTCACTCTATGGCTACACCTTC CASSQDPQSLYGYTF
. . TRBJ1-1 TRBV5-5 TGTGCCAGCAGCTTGGCCGTTGAAGCTTTCTTT CASSLAVEAFF
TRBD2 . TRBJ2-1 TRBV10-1 TGCGCCAGCAGTGGCGGGGGGGCGTCTGAGCAGTTCTTC CASSGGGASEQFF
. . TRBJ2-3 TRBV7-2 TGTGCCAGCAGCTTAGAAGGGGACGGAGATACGCAGTATTTT CASSLEGDGDTQYF
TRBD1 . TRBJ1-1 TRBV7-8 TGTGCCAGCAGCTTAAGGGACAGGGGACTAATGAACACTGAAGCTTTCTTT CASSLRDRGLMNTEAFF